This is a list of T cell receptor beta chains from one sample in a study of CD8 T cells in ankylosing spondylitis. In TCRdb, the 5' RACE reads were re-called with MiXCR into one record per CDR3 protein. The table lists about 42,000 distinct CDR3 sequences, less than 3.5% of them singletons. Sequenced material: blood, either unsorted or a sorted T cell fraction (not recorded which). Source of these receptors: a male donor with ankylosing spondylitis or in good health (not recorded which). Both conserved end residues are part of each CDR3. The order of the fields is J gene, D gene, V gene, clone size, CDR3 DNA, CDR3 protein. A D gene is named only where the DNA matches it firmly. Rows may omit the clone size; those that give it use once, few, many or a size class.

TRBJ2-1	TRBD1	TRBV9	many	TGTGCCAGCAGCGTCGACAGGGATAGGGGTGAGCAGTTCTTC	CASSVDRDRGEQFF
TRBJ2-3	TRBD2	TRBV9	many	TGTGCCAGCAGCCCTGGACTAGCGGGCAGGGATACGCAGTATTTT	CASSPGLAGRDTQYF
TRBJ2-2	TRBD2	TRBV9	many	TGTGCCAGCAGCGCTGGGACTAGCGGGAGGATCACCGGGGAGCTGTTTTTT	CASSAGTSGRITGELFF
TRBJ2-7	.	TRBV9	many	TGTGCCAGCAGCGATTCTATGGACCCTCTTAACGAGCAGTACTTC	CASSDSMDPLNEQYF
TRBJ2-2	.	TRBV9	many	TGTGCCAGCCAGAGGGACATCACCGGGGAGCTGTTTTTT	CASQRDITGELFF
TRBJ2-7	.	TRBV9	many	TGTGCCAGCAGCGTAGGAGCCTCCTACGAGCAGTACTTC	CASSVGASYEQYF
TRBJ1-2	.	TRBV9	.	TGTGCCAGCAGCGTAGACAACAACTATGGCTACACCTTC	CASSVDNNYGYTF
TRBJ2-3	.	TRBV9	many	TGTGCCAGCAGCGTAGCGGCCCGCACAGATACGCAGTATTTT	CASSVAARTDTQYF
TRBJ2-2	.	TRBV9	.	TGTGCCAGCAGCGCGGGGCCGGGGGCAGTCGTGGAGCTGTTTTTT	CASSAGPGAVVELFF
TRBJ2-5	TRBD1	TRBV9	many	TGTGCCAGCAGCGTATATGGACAGGCCGAAGGGGCCCAGTACTTC	CASSVYGQAEGAQYF
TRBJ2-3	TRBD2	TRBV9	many	TGTGCCAGCAGCATCCGGGGAATTGCGGGAGTATCAGATACGCAGTATTTT	CASSIRGIAGVSDTQYF
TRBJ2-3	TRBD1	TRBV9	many	TGTGCCAGCAGCGTAGAGGACAGGGGGACAGATACGCAGTATTTT	CASSVEDRGTDTQYF
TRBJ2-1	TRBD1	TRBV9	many	TGTGCCAGCAGCGTAACAGGGGCCTCCTACAATGAGCAGTTCTTC	CASSVTGASYNEQFF
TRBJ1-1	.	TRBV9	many	TGTGCCAGCAGCGTAGTCTTGAGCACTGAAGCTTTCTTT	CASSVVLSTEAFF
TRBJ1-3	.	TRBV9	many	TGTGCCAGCAGCGCCCCGGGATCATTAGGAAACACCATATATTTT	CASSAPGSLGNTIYF
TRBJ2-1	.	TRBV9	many	TGTGCCAGCAGCGGTTCTAGCGACTCCTACAATGAGCAGTTCTTC	CASSGSSDSYNEQFF
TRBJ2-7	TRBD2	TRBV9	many	TGTGCCAGCAGCCCCGGGGGGGGGCGCCACGAGCAGTACTTC	CASSPGGGRHEQYF
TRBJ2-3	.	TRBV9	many	TGTGCCAGCAGCGGGACCGGAATTAGCACAGATACGCAGTATTTT	CASSGTGISTDTQYF
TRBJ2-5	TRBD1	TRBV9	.	TGTGCCAGCAGCGTAGGTCAGGGGGCCTGGGAGACCCAGTACTTC	CASSVGQGAWETQYF
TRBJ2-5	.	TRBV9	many	TGTGCCAGCAGCAGAGGGGAAGAGACCCAGTACTTC	CASSRGEETQYF